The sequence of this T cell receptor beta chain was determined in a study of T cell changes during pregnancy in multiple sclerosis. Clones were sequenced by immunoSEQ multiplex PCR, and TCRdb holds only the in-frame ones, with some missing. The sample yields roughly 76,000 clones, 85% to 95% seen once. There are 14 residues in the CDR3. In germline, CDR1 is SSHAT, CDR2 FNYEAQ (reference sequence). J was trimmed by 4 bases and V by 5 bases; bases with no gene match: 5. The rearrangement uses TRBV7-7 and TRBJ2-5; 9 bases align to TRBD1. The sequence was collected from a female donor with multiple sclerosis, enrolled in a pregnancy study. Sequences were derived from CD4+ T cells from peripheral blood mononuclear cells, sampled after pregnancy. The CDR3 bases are TGTGCCAGCAGCGGCGACAGGGGGGCAGAGACCCAGTACTTC. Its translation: CASSGDRGAETQYF.